The source of this T cell receptor (beta chain) is a study of regulatory T cells in long-lasting Graves disease. Findings and caveats of the study: Persistent Graves' disease cases displayed lower TCR diversity than newly diagnosed ones.

This clonotype came up a few times. Its antigen is unidentified. Time point in this sample: newly diagnosed GD, antithyroid drugs for less than 3 months. Construction of the TCR library relied on RNA isolated from PBMCs. This CDR3 region has 16 residues. Trimming at V came to 1 base and at J to 3 bases, leaving 7 bases not matched to a gene. The germline V gene has CDR1 SGHAT and CDR2 FQNNGV. iRepertoire HTBI primers and Arm-PCR of CDR3 regions built TCR beta libraries. TCRdb analysed the multiplex PCR reads with MiXCR anew, one entry per CDR3 protein. The data show roughly 560,000 distinct CDR3 sequences, with around 12% seen just once and about 8.3% held by the top ten. These data are also associated with another study on T cells in Graves' hyperthyroidism and ophthalmopathy. From that second work: When ophthalmopathy did not progress within 18 months, Graves' hyperthyroidism was considered stable. The study based diagnoses on clinical symptoms, serum thyroxine and TRAb, thyroid ultrasound and orbital computed tomography. In blood, most of the thyroid clonotypes expanded above 0.001 were also present.

The TCR was taken from a woman aged 25-40 years with Graves disease. The chain has TRBV11-2 and TRBJ2-7, with 9 bases identical to TRBD1. The material was peripheral blood mononuclear cells (PBMCs), obtained at new diagnosis, from a patient treated with antithyroid drugs. The chain's CDR3 is CASSLGWGTGIYEQYF. The CDR3 region has the DNA TGTGCCAGCAGCTTAGGCTGGGGGACAGGGATCTACGAGCAGTACTTC.